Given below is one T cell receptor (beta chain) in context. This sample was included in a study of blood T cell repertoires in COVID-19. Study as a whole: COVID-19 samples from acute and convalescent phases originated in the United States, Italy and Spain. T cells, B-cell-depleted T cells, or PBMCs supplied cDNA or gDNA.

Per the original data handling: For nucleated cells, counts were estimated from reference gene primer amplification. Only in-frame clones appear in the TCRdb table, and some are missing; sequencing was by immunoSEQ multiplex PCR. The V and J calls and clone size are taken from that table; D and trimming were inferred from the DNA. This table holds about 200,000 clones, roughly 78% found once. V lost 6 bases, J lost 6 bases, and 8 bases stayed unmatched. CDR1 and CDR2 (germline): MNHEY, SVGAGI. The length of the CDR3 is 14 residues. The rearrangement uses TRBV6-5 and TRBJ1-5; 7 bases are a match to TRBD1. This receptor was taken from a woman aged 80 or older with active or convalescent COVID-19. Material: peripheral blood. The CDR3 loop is CASSPGTDSQPQHF. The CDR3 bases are TGTGCCAGCAGCCCCGGGACAGACTCTCAGCCCCAGCATTTT.